These 21 T cell receptor beta chains were sequenced from one sample in a study of blood T cells in healthy people across ages. Primers used in a second PCR of about 6 to 11 cycles were a sample-barcoded 5' primer and a J-beta primer mix. TCRdb analysed the 5' RACE reads with MiXCR anew, one entry per CDR3 protein. The table shows some 1.4 million distinct CDR3 sequences, with around 39% occurring only once. The sequenced sample was blood. The origin of the receptors is a woman younger than 30 in good health.

This clonotype has only a few counts. The rearrangement links TRBV4-1 to TRBJ1-1; a possible D gene is TRBD1 (6 bases). The CDR3 has 15 amino acids. V was shortened by 2 bases and J by 5 bases, with 15 bases between the two germline ends. CDR1 is MGHRA, CDR2 YSYEKL, per germline. In DNA form, the CDR3 reads TGCGCCAGCAGCCAACGATTACAGGGCGAAACTGAAGCTTTCTTT. Its translation is CASSQRLQGETEAFF.

In its sample, this clonotype was seen once. The V gene is TRBV6-2 or TRBV6-3, the J gene TRBJ2-2; D perhaps matches TRBD2 (5 bases). The germline gives CDR1 MNHEY, CDR2 SVGEGT. The CDR3 loop spans 15 amino acids. V was cut by 6 bases and J by 5 bases, with 16 bases left in between. CDR3: CASSPRLGATGELFF. The CDR3 nucleotides read TGTGCCAGCAGCCCACGGTTGGGAGCGACCGGGGAGCTGTTTTTT.

This clonotype has more than one count but fewer than ten. This may be a read error: a much more frequent sequence differs by one nucleotide. The chain combines TRBV10-3 with TRBJ2-1, with no clear D. The assigned J gene may be wrong: the sequence end matches TRBJ2-7 better. CDR3 length: 13 amino acids. Germline CDR1 reads ENHRY; CDR2 reads SYGVKD. The CDR3 region is CAISEGQTNEQYF. Here the CDR3 DNA reads TGTGCCATCAGTGAGGGGCAGACCAATGAGCAGTACTTC.

This clonotype has only a few counts. The chain has TRBV6-5 and TRBJ1-2, with D unclear. The CDR3 is made up of 11 amino acids. CDR1 and CDR2 (germline): MNHEY, SVGAGI. V lost 4 bases to trimming and J lost 7 bases, with 7 bases between them. The CDR3 region has the DNA TGTGCCAGCAGTTCCCTAGCTGGCTACACCTTC. It codes for CASSSLAGYTF.

This clonotype was seen many times. This rearrangement joins TRBV20-1 to TRBJ2-5, with TRBD1 as a possible D gene (6 bases). The CDR3 covers 15 residues. The germline gives CDR1 DFQATT, CDR2 SNEGSKA (reference sequence). Deletions cut 0 bases from V and 4 bases from J, with 15 bases between. As DNA, the CDR3 is TGCAGTGCTAGAGATCTGACAGGTTATGGAGAGACCCAGTACTTC. Translating gives CSARDLTGYGETQYF.

The chain couples TRBV27 to TRBJ2-5; TRBD2 aligns across 9 bases. The closer fit of TRBJ2-7 to the DNA end suggests the J call may be wrong. This CDR3 spans 13 amino acids. Germline V gene sequence: CDR1 MNHEY, CDR2 SMNVEV (reference sequence). CDR3 loop: CASSQIAGDEQYF. The CDR3 region has the DNA TGTGCCAGCAGTCAAATAGCGGGAGACGAGCAGTACTTC.

Only a few counts were recorded for this clonotype. The chain is built from TRBV7-2 and TRBJ2-7; 8 positions agree with TRBD2. J gave up 4 bases and V 10 bases, and 9 bases lay outside the gene matches. CDR1 and CDR2 from the germline V gene are SGHTA and FQGNSA. The CDR3 runs to 13 residues. The CDR3 DNA is TGTGCCACTGGTAGTAGCGGGACTTACGAGCAGTACTTC. This codes for CATGSSGTYEQYF. Supplemented by reference TRBV7-2 and TRBJ2-7, the full variable domain reads GAGVSQSPSNKVTEKGKDVELRCDPISGHTALYWYRQSLGQGLEFLIYFQGNSAPDKSGLPSDRFSAERTGGSVSTLTIQRTQQEDSAVYLCATGSSGTYEQYFGPGTRLTVT.

The V gene is TRBV18, the J gene TRBJ2-2; a possible D gene is TRBD1 (7 bases). The V gene lost 1 base and the J gene lost 5 bases, with 14 bases spanning the gap. Germline loops: CDR1 KGHSH, CDR2 LQKENI. The length of the CDR3 is 16 residues. The CDR3 region is CASSPRQGRETGELFF. The DNA of the CDR3 is TGTGCCAGCTCACCACGACAGGGACGGGAGACCGGGGAGCTGTTTTTT.

This chain links TRBV11-2 with TRBJ2-7; TRBD2 matches 8 bases. The V and J ends lost 4 bases and 12 bases, in that order; junction bases with no gene match: 8. Germline V lookup: CDR1 SGHAT, CDR2 FQNNGV. This CDR3 contains 12 residues. The CDR3 loop reads CASSSYSGVMYF. The DNA of the CDR3 is TGTGCCAGCAGCTCGTATAGCGGGGTAATGTACTTC.

This clonotype was found a few times. The rearrangement uses TRBV6-5 and TRBJ1-1, with D perhaps matching TRBD1 (6 bases). CDR3 length: 16 residues. V dropped 2 bases and J dropped 4 bases, with 17 bases sitting between them. The germline CDR1 and CDR2 sequences are MNHEY and SVGAGI. This CDR3 reads CASSYGGARSGTEAFF. CDR3 DNA sequence: TGTGCCAGCAGTTACGGGGGGGCACGATCCGGCACTGAAGCTTTCTTT.

The V gene is TRBV7-2, the J gene TRBJ2-1; a possible D gene is TRBD1 (6 bases). Germline V gene sequence: CDR1 SGHTA, CDR2 FQGNSA. V was clipped by 2 bases and J by 2 bases, with 10 bases between them. CDR3 length equals 15 residues. CDR3 region: CASSLYRVPYNEQFF. In nucleotides, the CDR3 is TGTGCCAGCAGCTTATACAGGGTACCCTACAATGAGCAGTTCTTC.

This clonotype turned up a few times. The CDR3: CASSDERLANSTDTQYF. The CDR3 bases are TGCGCCAGCAGCGACGAAAGGCTAGCGAATAGCACAGATACGCAGTATTTT. The V call is TRBV4-1, the J call TRBJ2-3; TRBD2 might be the D (6 bases). The germline V and J ends were trimmed by 5 bases and 0 bases, with 18 bases remaining between them. The CDR3 totals 17 residues. Germline CDR1 MGHRA, CDR2 YSYEKL.

The J gene is TRBJ2-2, the V gene TRBV3-1; TRBD1 matches 7 bases. The junction had 10 bases not matched to a gene; V was cut back by 3 bases and J by 6 bases. CDR1 and CDR2 from the germline V gene are LGHDT and YNNKEL (reference sequence). The CDR3 totals 16 residues. CDR3 sequence reads: CASSHVLGGPPGELFF. The CDR3 DNA sequence: TGTGCCAGCAGCCACGTTTTAGGGGGCCCCCCCGGGGAGCTGTTTTTT.

This chain joins TRBV10-3 and TRBJ2-3; maybe TRBD2 (6 bases). The length of the CDR3 is 14 residues. V was pared by 7 bases and J by 0 bases, with 11 bases between. CDR1 is ENHRY and CDR2 is SYGVKD in the germline V gene. The CDR3 sequence: CAITAGSSTDTQYF. The CDR3 DNA reads TGTGCCATCACTGCGGGATCTAGCACAGATACGCAGTATTTT.

This chain uses TRBV11-2 with TRBJ2-5; possible D gene TRBD2, 5 bases. Trimming took 6 bases from V and 2 from J, leaving 10 bases between them. The CDR3 contains 13 residues. In germline, CDR1 is SGHAT, CDR2 FQNNGV. This CDR3 reads CASRSGIQETQYF. CDR3 in DNA: TGTGCCAGCAGATCCGGGATACAAGAGACCCAGTACTTC.

The chain links TRBV4-1 to TRBJ1-6; TRBD1 is a possible D gene (6 bases). This CDR3 is built from 15 residues. Germline values: CDR1 MGHRA, CDR2 YSYEKL. The V and J ends lost 0 bases and 10 bases respectively, with 13 bases between them. The CDR3 sequence: CASSQEKGGGSPLHF. The CDR3 coding sequence is TGCGCCAGCAGCCAAGAGAAGGGAGGGGGATCACCCCTCCACTTT.

The chain joins TRBV7-2 to TRBJ2-2; a weak D match, TRBD1 (6 bases). The germline V and J ends were trimmed by 5 bases and 6 bases, with 13 bases remaining between them. This CDR3 is 14 amino acids long. From germline, CDR1 is SGHTA and CDR2 FQGNSA. Here the CDR3 reads CASSPYRDAGELFF. CDR3 DNA sequence: TGTGCCAGCAGCCCGTACAGGGATGCCGGGGAGCTGTTTTTT. The variable domain in full, completed from reference TRBV7-2 and TRBJ2-2, reads GAGVSQSPSNKVTEKGKDVELRCDPISGHTALYWYRQSLGQGLEFLIYFQGNSAPDKSGLPSDRFSAERTGGSVSTLTIQRTQQEDSAVYLCASSPYRDAGELFFGEGSRLTVL.

This chain links TRBV4-1 with TRBJ2-1, with TRBD2 matching over 10 bases. The CDR3 is 15 amino acids. V shed 4 bases and J 5 bases; nucleotides not matched to a gene: 5. Germline CDR1 and CDR2: MGHRA and YSYEKL. CDR3 sequence: CASSPGTSADNEQFF. The CDR3 bases are TGCGCCAGCAGCCCGGGGACTAGCGCGGACAATGAGCAGTTCTTC.

Note on this clonotype: An end of the junction differs from the germline gene, which may be a read error. This chain links TRBV7-2 with TRBJ2-4; 9 nucleotides match TRBD1. This CDR3 has 15 amino acids. Germline V gene lookup returns CDR1 SGHTA and CDR2 FQGNSA. CDR3 in amino acids: CAGSLGPGTGNIQYF. The CDR3 DNA reads TGTGCCGGCAGCTTAGGCCCCGGGACAGGGAACATTCAGTACTTC.

This rearrangement joins TRBV6-6 to TRBJ2-1; D not resolved. The germline V and J ends were trimmed by 8 bases and 9 bases, with 11 bases remaining between them. Germline assignment: CDR1 MNHNY and CDR2 SVGAGI (reference sequence). The CDR3 extends over 11 amino acids. In nucleotides, the CDR3 is TGTGCCAGCGTGAACGACGTTGAGCAGTTCTTC. This encodes CASVNDVEQFF.

The chain employs TRBV6-1 and TRBJ2-7; D gene unclear. CDR1 MNHNS and CDR2 SASEGT come from the germline V gene. CDR3 size: 14 residues. Deletions cut 6 bases from V and 7 bases from J, with 19 bases between. The CDR3, as DNA: TGTGCCAGCAGGAGCGATCCCAATTACAATGAGCAGTACTTC. Translation: CASRSDPNYNEQYF.